This T cell receptor beta chain appears in the sequencing data of a study of a mutant IDH1 vaccine in newly diagnosed glioma. The protocol was immunoSEQ multiplex PCR, while the TCRdb copy is restricted to in-frame clones and leaves out a portion. The sample records over 15,000 clones, nearly 97% being singletons. Time point defined: baseline, week 1 (first vaccination visit). Treatment noted: pre-vaccination baseline after standard-of-care therapy. This CDR3 contains 13 residues. This clone was seen once. The sample consisted of peripheral blood mononuclear cells (PBMCs), taken from a glioma patient treated with radiotherapy, temozolomide or both. The J gene is TRBJ2-4, the V gene TRBV1; the table assigns TRBD2, which was not confirmed against the DNA. TRBV1 is a listed pseudogene. The TCR comes from a woman between 18 and 29 years old with glioma. Some clones in this sample may be carry-over from other donors' samples. Here the CDR3 reads CTSTRGGVVIQYF. The CDR3 coding sequence is TGCACCAGCACTCGGGGAGGAGTAGTCATTCAGTACTTC.